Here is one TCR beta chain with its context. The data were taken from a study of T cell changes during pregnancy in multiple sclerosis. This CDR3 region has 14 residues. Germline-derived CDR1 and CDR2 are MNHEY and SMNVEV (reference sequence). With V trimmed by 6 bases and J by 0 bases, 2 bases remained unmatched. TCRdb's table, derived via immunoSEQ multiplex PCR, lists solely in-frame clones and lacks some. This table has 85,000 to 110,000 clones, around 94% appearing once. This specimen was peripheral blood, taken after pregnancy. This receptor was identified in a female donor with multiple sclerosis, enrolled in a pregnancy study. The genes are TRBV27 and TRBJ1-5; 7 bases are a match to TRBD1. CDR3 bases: TGTGCCAGCAGACAGGGGTTTAGCAATCAGCCCCAGCATTTT. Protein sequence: CASRQGFSNQPQHF.